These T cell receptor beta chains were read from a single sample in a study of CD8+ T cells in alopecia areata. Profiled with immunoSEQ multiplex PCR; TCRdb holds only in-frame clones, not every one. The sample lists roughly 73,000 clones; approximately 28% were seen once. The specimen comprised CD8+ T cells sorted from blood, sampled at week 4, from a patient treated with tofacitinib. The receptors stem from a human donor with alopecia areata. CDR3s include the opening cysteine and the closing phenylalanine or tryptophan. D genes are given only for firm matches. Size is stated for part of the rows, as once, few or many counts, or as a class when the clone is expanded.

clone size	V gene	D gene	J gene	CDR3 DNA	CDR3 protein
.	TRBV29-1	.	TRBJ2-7	TGCAGCGTTGACGGGAACACCGGGGTCGACGAGCAGTACTTC	CSVDGNTGVDEQYF
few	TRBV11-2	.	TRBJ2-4	TGTGCCAGCAGCTTAATCGTAGGGCTAGCCAAAAACATTCAGTACTTC	CASSLIVGLAKNIQYF
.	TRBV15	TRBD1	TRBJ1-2	TGTGCCACCAGCAGAGATGCCGACTTGACAGGGTTCGGCTACACCTTC	CATSRDADLTGFGYTF
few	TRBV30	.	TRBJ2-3	TGTGCCTGGAGTGGAGGCACCGCAGATACGCAGTATTTT	CAWSGGTADTQYF
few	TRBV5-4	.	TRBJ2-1	TGTGCCAGCAGCCAACGGGACAATTACAATGAGCAGTTCTTC	CASSQRDNYNEQFF
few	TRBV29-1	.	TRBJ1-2	TGCAGCGCTGCAGGGGTTGGAGGCTACACCTTC	CSAAGVGGYTF
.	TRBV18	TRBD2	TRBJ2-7	TGTGCCAGCTCTTCCCCCGGGAGGCCGTCCCTCTCCTACGAGCAGTACTTC	CASSSPGRPSLSYEQYF
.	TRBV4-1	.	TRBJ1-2	TGCGCCAGCAGCCAAGGAGATAGGGCGGGACTCCGCTACACCTTC	CASSQGDRAGLRYTF
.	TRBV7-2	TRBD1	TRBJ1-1	TGTGCCAGCGGATCGACAGGGGTCACTGAAGCTTTCTTT	CASGSTGVTEAFF
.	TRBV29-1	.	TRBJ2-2	TGCAGCGTTGCAGGGACCACCGGGGAGCTGTTTTTT	CSVAGTTGELFF
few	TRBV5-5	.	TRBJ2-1	TGTGCCAGCAGCTGGACCGGACTCGTCTCCTACAATGAGCAGTTCTTC	CASSWTGLVSYNEQFF
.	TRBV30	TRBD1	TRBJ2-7	TGTGCCTGGAGTGTTTTCTACAGGACGGGACAGTCCAGCTCCTACGAGCAGTACTTC	CAWSVFYRTGQSSSYEQYF
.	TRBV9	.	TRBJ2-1	TGTGCCAGCAGCGGCCCTTCCTACAATGAGCAGTTCTTC	CASSGPSYNEQFF
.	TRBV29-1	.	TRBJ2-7	TGCAGCGTTGAGACAACTCGAGCGCGGGAGCAGTACTTC	CSVETTRAREQYF
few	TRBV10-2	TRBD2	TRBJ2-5	TGCGCCAGCAGTGGCCTTGCGGGGACTAGCTGGGAAGAGACCCAGTACTTC	CASSGLAGTSWEETQYF
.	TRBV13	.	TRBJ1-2	TGTGCCAGCAGCTCCGAGGGTGGGAGGTATGGCTACACCTTC	CASSSEGGRYGYTF
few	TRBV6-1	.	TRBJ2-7	TGTGCCAGCGGGGACGGAGGATACGAGCAGTACTTC	CASGDGGYEQYF
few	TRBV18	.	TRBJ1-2	TGTGCCAGCTCACCAAGTTCTCAACGGGCTGTAAACTATGGCTACACCTTC	CASSPSSQRAVNYGYTF
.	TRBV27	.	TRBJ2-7	TGTGCCAGCACCCTAGCCTACGAGCAGTACTTC	CASTLAYEQYF
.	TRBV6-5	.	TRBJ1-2	TGTGCCAGTCGGGGCTCGGGCAGCTACACCTTC	CASRGSGSYTF
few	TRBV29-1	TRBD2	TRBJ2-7	TGCAGCGCCGGGACTAGGTACGAGCAGTACTTC	CSAGTRYEQYF
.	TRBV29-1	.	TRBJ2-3	TGCAGCGTTGTCGGTGGCGCAACCAGCACAGATACGCAGTATTTT	CSVVGGATSTDTQYF
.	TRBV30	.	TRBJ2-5	TGTGCCTGGAGTGTCTGGAGCCAAGAGACCCAGTACTTC	CAWSVWSQETQYF
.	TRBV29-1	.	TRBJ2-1	TGCAGCGTTGACGGACCGCGGGAAGTCTACAATGAGCAGTTCTTC	CSVDGPREVYNEQFF
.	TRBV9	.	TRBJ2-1	TGTGCCAGCAGCGTAGACCGAAGTGAGCAGTTCTTC	CASSVDRSEQFF
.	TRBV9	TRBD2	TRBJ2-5	TGTGCCAGCGGGACTAGCGGGGAAGAGACCCAGTACTTC	CASGTSGEETQYF
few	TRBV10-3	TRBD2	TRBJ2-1	TGTGCCATCAGTGAGTATGGGACTAGCGGGACTGAGCAGTTCTTC	CAISEYGTSGTEQFF
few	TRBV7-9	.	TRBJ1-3	TGTGCCAGCAGCTCCCCCTCTAGACAGGAGCCTGGAAACACCATATATTTT	CASSSPSRQEPGNTIYF
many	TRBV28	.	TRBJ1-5	TGTGCCAGCAGGAAAGGCTATAGCAATCAGCCCCAGCATTTT	CASRKGYSNQPQHF